A single sample is the source of the 17 T cell receptor beta chains below, sequenced in a study of radiation and T cells in renal cell carcinoma. Using immunoSEQ multiplex PCR, the repertoire was profiled, and TCRdb retains in-frame clones only, with some absent. The sample comprises about 120,000 clones, 81% of which are singletons, and roughly 6.2% rests with the top ten. Described time point: blood 2 weeks post-SBRT. The treatment: 15 Gy SBRT to primary tumor, nephrectomy 4 weeks later. The sequenced sample was blood, obtained from a patient whose treatment included radiotherapy and nephrectomy. These TCRs come from a man aged 50-60 years with renal cell carcinoma.

The rearrangement uses TRBV20-1 and TRBJ1-2; possible D gene TRBD1, 5 bases. CDR3 length: 11 amino acids. CDR1 and CDR2 (germline): DFQATT, SNEGSKA (reference sequence). The V and J ends lost 6 bases and 8 bases respectively, with 13 bases between them. The CDR3 loop is CSAPRGEGYTF. The CDR3 DNA sequence: TGCAGTGCGCCTCGGGGGGAAGGCTACACCTTC.

The rearrangement links TRBV6-5 to TRBJ2-3; no reliable D call. The V end lost 5 bases, the J end lost 4 bases, and 13 bases lay between the germline ends. The CDR3 consists of 14 residues. CDR1 MNHEY and CDR2 SVGAGI come from the germline V gene. CDR3 sequence: CASSRTPGADTQYF. The CDR3 DNA is TGTGCCAGCAGTCGGACCCCTGGCGCAGATACGCAGTATTTT.

The chain uses TRBV19 and TRBJ2-7; 7 bases line up with TRBD1. With V trimmed by 6 bases and J by 4 bases, 0 bases remained unmatched. Germline loops: CDR1 LNHDA, CDR2 SQIVND (reference sequence). The CDR3 sequence is 11 residues long. CDR3 nucleotide sequence: TGTGCCAGTAGGGACAGGTACGAGCAGTACTTC. Translated, it gives CASRDRYEQYF.

This sequence joins TRBV6-1 and TRBJ2-7; TRBD2 agrees at 9 bases. CDR3 size: 13 residues. Germline CDR1 reads MNHNS; CDR2 reads SASEGT. The V segment lost 3 bases and the J segment 8 bases; nucleotides outside the gene matches: 5. In DNA form, the CDR3 reads TGTGCCAGCAGTGAGACTAGCGGAGTGAAGCAGTACTTC. It yields the protein CASSETSGVKQYF.

The V call is TRBV6-1, the J call TRBJ1-1, with D possibly being TRBD1 (6 bases). In germline, CDR1 is MNHNS, CDR2 SASEGT. Trimming pared 5 bases from V and 4 bases from J, leaving 17 bases between. This CDR3 has 15 residues. The DNA of the CDR3 is TGTGCCAGCAGTTCCACAGGGTCTGTTTCCACTGAAGCTTTCTTT. Translation: CASSSTGSVSTEAFF.

J is TRBJ2-3 and V is TRBV5-1; TRBD2 aligns across 7 bases. Germline CDR1 is SGHRS and CDR2 is YFSETQ. The CDR3 runs 14 residues. V trimming: 6 bases; J trimming: 1 base; junction bases outside the gene matches: 5. CDR3 region: CASKREAGTDTQYF. In DNA, the CDR3 is TGCGCCAGCAAACGGGAGGCTGGCACAGATACGCAGTATTTT.

V is TRBV5-1 and J is TRBJ2-7, with 9 bases fitting TRBD2. CDR1 is SGHRS and CDR2 is YFSETQ in the germline V gene. V lost 4 bases, J lost 5 bases, and 10 bases stayed unmatched. This CDR3 contains 15 residues. The CDR3 DNA is TGCGCCAGCAGCACGGAAGGCGGGAGGGCCAACGAGCAGTACTTC. Translated, it gives CASSTEGGRANEQYF.

The genes are TRBV6-1 and TRBJ1-4, with 7 positions matching TRBD1. The V and J ends lost 5 bases and 3 bases, in that order; junction bases with no gene match: 6. CDR3 length: 15 amino acids. Looked up from germline, CDR1 is MNHNS and CDR2 is SASEGT. The CDR3 sequence: CASSSPGQSNEKLFF. In DNA, the CDR3 is TGTGCCAGCAGTTCGCCGGGACAGTCTAATGAAAAACTGTTTTTT.

This chain links TRBV7-2 with TRBJ2-7, with 12 bases lining up with TRBD2. This CDR3 has 14 amino acids. Germline CDR1 and CDR2: SGHTA and FQGNSA. The trim removed 6 bases at V and 4 bases at J, leaving 4 bases unmatched. The CDR3 spells CASRRTSGIYEQYF. CDR3 DNA: TGTGCCAGCAGGAGGACTAGCGGGATTTACGAGCAGTACTTC.

Only a few counts were recorded for this clone. The V call is TRBV6-5, the J call TRBJ1-5, with a possible D match to TRBD1 (6 bases). The CDR3 spans 16 residues. The V end was cut by 4 bases, the J end by 3 bases, with 16 bases between. Germline V lookup: CDR1 MNHEY, CDR2 SVGAGI. The CDR3 region has the DNA TGTGCCAGCAGTTCCATCCAGGGGATGAACAATCAGCCCCAGCATTTT. Protein: CASSSIQGMNNQPQHF.

The genes are TRBV9 and TRBJ2-2, with 9 positions matching TRBD2. The CDR3 runs to 15 residues. With 7 bases clipped from V and 4 bases from J, the junction kept 8 bases outside the gene matches. The germline gives CDR1 SGDLS, CDR2 YYNGEE. CDR3 in amino acids: CASGRTSEATGELFF. In DNA, the CDR3 is TGTGCCAGCGGGAGGACTAGCGAGGCCACCGGGGAGCTGTTTTTT.

V usage is TRBV27 and J usage is TRBJ2-5, with a weak D call TRBD1 (5 bases). This CDR3 has 16 amino acids. The germline gives CDR1 MNHEY, CDR2 SMNVEV (reference sequence). V was clipped by 0 bases and J by 2 bases, with 13 bases between them. The DNA for the CDR3 is TGTGCCAGCAGTTTATCATCCAGGGAAATTCAAGAGACCCAGTACTTC. Residues: CASSLSSREIQETQYF.

The chain carries TRBV5-1 and TRBJ2-7; 11 positions match TRBD1. CDR3 length equals 16 residues. CDR1 is SGHRS and CDR2 is YFSETQ in the germline V gene. The trim removed 2 bases at V and 2 bases at J, leaving 6 bases unmatched. DNA for the CDR3: TGCGCCAGCAGCTTAGGGGACAGGGGGATTGCCTACGAGCAGTACTTC. Amino acid sequence: CASSLGDRGIAYEQYF.

The chain couples TRBV5-1 to TRBJ1-2, with a tentative D call TRBD1 (5 bases). Trimming removed 0 bases from V and 8 bases from J, with 11 bases in between. CDR1 SGHRS and CDR2 YFSETQ come from the germline V gene. The CDR3 length is 13 residues. The CDR3 DNA is TGCGCCAGCAGCTTGGACGGGGCCGGGGGCTACACCTTC. Residues: CASSLDGAGGYTF.

The rearrangement links TRBV6-5 to TRBJ2-5; 8 nucleotides match TRBD2. J was trimmed by 2 bases and V by 0 bases; bases with no gene match: 5. The germline V gene has CDR1 MNHEY and CDR2 SVGAGI. The CDR3 runs to 16 residues. In DNA form, the CDR3 reads TGTGCCAGCAGTTACTCCGGCGGGGGGATACAAGAGACCCAGTACTTC. It codes for CASSYSGGGIQETQYF.

In this sample, this clone turned up a few times. The V call is TRBV20-1, the J call TRBJ2-7; possibly TRBD1 or TRBD2 for D (5 bases each). This CDR3 is 11 amino acids long. Germline-derived CDR1 and CDR2 are DFQATT and SNEGSKA (reference sequence). V was clipped by 6 bases and J by 9 bases, with 15 bases between them. CDR3 sequence: CSAPRGVGQYF. CDR3 DNA sequence: TGCAGTGCACCGAGGGGAGTGGGGCAGTACTTC.

This clone was observed many times. V usage is TRBV28 and J usage is TRBJ2-7; perhaps TRBD1 as D (5 bases). CDR1 and CDR2 (germline): MDHEN, SYDVKM. The CDR3 length is 14 residues. The V and J ends lost 5 bases and 3 bases respectively, with 14 bases between them. CDR3 in DNA: TGTGCCAGCAGTCGACAGTGGGTGGGCTACGAGCAGTACTTC. Translation: CASSRQWVGYEQYF.